This T cell receptor beta chain comes out of a study of blood T cells in healthy people across ages. Primed by a sample-barcoded 5' primer and a J-beta primer mix, a second PCR proceeded for 7 to 11 cycles. Individual samples furnished no less than 2.5 million CDR3-containing paired-end reads apiece. TCRdb used MiXCR to reprocess the 5' RACE reads, holding one entry per CDR3 protein. The repertoire has 1.5 million to 1.9 million distinct CDR3 sequences, approximately 42% of them found once; the top ten carry under 5%. This clonotype was counted ten times or more. Germline V lookup: CDR1 SGHRS, CDR2 YFSETQ. The CDR3 totals 15 residues. The V and J ends lost 0 bases and 3 bases, in that order; junction bases with no gene match: 4.

The chain employs TRBV5-1 and TRBJ1-2; 8 bases align to TRBD1. The sample consisted of blood. The clonotype was recovered from a woman younger than 30 in good health. CDR3: CASSLAMTGDYGYTF. The DNA for the CDR3 is TGCGCCAGCAGCTTGGCCATGACAGGGGACTATGGCTACACCTTC.